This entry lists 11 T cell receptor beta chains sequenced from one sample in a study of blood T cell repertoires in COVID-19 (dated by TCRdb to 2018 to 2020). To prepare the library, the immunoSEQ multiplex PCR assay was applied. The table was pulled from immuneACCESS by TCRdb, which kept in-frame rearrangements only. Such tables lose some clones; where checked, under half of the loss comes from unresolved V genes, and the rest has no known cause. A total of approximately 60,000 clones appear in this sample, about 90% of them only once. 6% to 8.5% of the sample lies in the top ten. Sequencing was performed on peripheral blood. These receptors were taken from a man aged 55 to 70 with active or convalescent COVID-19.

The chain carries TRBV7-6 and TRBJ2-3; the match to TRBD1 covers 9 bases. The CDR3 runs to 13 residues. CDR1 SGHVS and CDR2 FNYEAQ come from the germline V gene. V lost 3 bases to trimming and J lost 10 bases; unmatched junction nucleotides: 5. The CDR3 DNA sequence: TGTGCCAGCAGCTTTGGACAGGGGCAGGCGCAGTATTTT. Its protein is CASSFGQGQAQYF.

CDR3 DNA sequence: TGCGCCAGCAGCTCAACGTTAGGCGGGAACTCTGGAAACACCATATATTTT. It is translated as CASSSTLGGNSGNTIYF. The chain joins TRBV5-1 to TRBJ1-3; unclear D gene. The V and J ends lost 3 bases and 0 bases respectively, with 16 bases between them. The CDR3 is 17 residues long. Germline V gives CDR1 SGHRS, CDR2 YFSETQ.

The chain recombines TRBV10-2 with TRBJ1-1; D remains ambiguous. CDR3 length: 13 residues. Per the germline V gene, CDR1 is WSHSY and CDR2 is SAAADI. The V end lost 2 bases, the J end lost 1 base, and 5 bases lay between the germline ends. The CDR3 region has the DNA TGCGCCAGCAGTGAGATCCAGAACACTGAAGCTTTCTTT. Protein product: CASSEIQNTEAFF.

The CDR3 protein is CASSLMRGHYNEQFF. CDR3 DNA: TGTGCCAGCAGCTTAATGCGGGGGCACTACAATGAGCAGTTCTTC. The rearrangement uses TRBV7-3 and TRBJ2-1, with a tentative D call TRBD2 (7 bases). This CDR3 has 15 amino acids. V was shortened by 1 base and J by 3 bases, with 10 bases between the two germline ends. Germline V gene lookup returns CDR1 SGHTA and CDR2 FQGTGA.

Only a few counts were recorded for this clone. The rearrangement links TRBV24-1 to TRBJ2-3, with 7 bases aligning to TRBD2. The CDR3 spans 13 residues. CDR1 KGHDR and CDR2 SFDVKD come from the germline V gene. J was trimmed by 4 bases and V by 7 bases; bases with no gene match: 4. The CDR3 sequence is CATRGLGADTQYF. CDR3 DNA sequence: TGTGCCACCAGAGGACTAGGGGCAGATACGCAGTATTTT.

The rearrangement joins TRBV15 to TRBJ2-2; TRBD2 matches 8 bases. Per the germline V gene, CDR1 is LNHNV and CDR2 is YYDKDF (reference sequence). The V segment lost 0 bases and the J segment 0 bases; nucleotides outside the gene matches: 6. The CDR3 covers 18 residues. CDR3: CATSRDRGGRSNTGELFF. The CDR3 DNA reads TGTGCCACCAGCAGAGATCGGGGCGGGAGGTCGAACACCGGGGAGCTGTTTTTT.

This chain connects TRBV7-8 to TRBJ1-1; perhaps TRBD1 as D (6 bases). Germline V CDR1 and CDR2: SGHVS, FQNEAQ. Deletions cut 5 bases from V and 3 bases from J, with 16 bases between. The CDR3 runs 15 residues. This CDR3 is CASSLIQGGDTEAFF. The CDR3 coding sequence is TGTGCCAGCAGCCTTATACAGGGAGGGGACACTGAAGCTTTCTTT.

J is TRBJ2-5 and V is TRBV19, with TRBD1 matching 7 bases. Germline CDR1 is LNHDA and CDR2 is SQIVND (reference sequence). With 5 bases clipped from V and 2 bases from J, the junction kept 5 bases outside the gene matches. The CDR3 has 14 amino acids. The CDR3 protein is CASSPEDRQETQYF. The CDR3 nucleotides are TGTGCCAGTAGTCCCGAGGACAGGCAAGAGACCCAGTACTTC.

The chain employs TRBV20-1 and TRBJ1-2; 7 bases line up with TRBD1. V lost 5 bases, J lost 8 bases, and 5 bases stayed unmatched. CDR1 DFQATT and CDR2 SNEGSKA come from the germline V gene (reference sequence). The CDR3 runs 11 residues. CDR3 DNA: TGCAGTGCTCTAGGGGGCTGGGGCTACACCTTC. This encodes CSALGGWGYTF.

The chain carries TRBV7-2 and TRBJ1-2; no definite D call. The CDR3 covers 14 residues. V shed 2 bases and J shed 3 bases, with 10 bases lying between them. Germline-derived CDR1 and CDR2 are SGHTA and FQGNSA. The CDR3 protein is CASSLKGVDYGYTF. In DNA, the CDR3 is TGTGCCAGCAGCTTAAAAGGAGTAGACTATGGCTACACCTTC. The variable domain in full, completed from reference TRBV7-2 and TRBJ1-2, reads GAGVSQSPSNKVTEKGKDVELRCDPISGHTALYWYRQSLGQGLEFLIYFQGNSAPDKSGLPSDRFSAERTGGSVSTLTIQRTQQEDSAVYLCASSLKGVDYGYTFGSGTRLTVV.

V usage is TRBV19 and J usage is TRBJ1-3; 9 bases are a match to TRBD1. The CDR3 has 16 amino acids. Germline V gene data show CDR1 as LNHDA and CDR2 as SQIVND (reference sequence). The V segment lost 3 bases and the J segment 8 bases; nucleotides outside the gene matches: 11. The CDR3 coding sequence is TGTGCCAGTAGTATGTCGGACGGGACAGGGAGGGACACCATATATTTT. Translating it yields CASSMSDGTGRDTIYF.